This entry lists 30 T cell receptor beta chains sequenced from one sample in a study of blood T cell repertoires in COVID-19. Produced via immunoSEQ multiplex PCR; TCRdb's table is partial and in-frame only. The profile covers almost 500,000 clones, with around 85% appearing a single time and 6.5% to 8.5% taken by the ten largest. The sample comprised PBMCs or T cells enriched from blood (not recorded which). The origin of the receptors is a woman aged 55 to 70 who had recovered from COVID-19.

V is TRBV5-1 and J is TRBJ1-1; 11 bases match TRBD1. The V gene's germline CDR1 is SGHRS and CDR2 YFSETQ. The V segment lost 0 bases and the J segment 4 bases; nucleotides outside the gene matches: 8. The CDR3 is 17 residues long. Here the CDR3 DNA reads TGCGCCAGCAGCTTGGCGAGGACAGGGGGCGTCGGCACTGAAGCTTTCTTT. It yields the protein CASSLARTGGVGTEAFF.

J is TRBJ1-1 and V is TRBV2; D remains unclear. This CDR3 is built from 13 residues. With 8 bases removed from V and 0 bases from J, the gap between germline ends came to 10 bases. The germline V gene encodes CDR1 SNHLY and CDR2 FYNNEI. The CDR3 is CASGSSLNTEAFF. The CDR3 nucleotides read TGTGCCAGCGGCTCTTCTCTGAACACTGAAGCTTTCTTT.

The chain is built from TRBV12-5 and TRBJ1-4, with 8 bases identical to TRBD1. Germline V gene lookup returns CDR1 LGHNT and CDR2 FRNRAP. Germline trimming cut 6 bases from V and 3 bases from J; bases unmatched to any gene: 12. The CDR3 runs 17 residues. This CDR3 is CASGGTGRFAPNEKLFF. The CDR3, as DNA: TGTGCTAGTGGCGGGACAGGACGGTTTGCGCCTAATGAAAAACTGTTTTTT.

The rearrangement joins TRBV15 to TRBJ2-7, with 7 bases aligning to TRBD1. Germline V gene lookup returns CDR1 LNHNV and CDR2 YYDKDF (reference sequence). V lost 8 bases to trimming and J lost 7 bases; unmatched junction nucleotides: 8. This CDR3 has 12 amino acids. This CDR3 reads CATGTVRDEQYV. CDR3 sequence (DNA): TGTGCCACCGGGACAGTTCGAGATGAGCAGTACGTC.

The chain is built from TRBV7-2 and TRBJ2-4; TRBD2 aligns across 9 bases. Unmatched junction bases numbered 6, after V lost 1 base and J lost 2 bases. Germline V gives CDR1 SGHTA, CDR2 FQGNSA. The CDR3 totals 17 residues. The CDR3 coding sequence is TGTGCCAGCAGCTTAGGTGGGCTAGCGGGGACCAAAAACATTCAGTACTTC. This codes for CASSLGGLAGTKNIQYF. Full variable domain (remainder filled in from reference TRBV7-2 and TRBJ2-4): GAGVSQSPSNKVTEKGKDVELRCDPISGHTALYWYRQSLGQGLEFLIYFQGNSAPDKSGLPSDRFSAERTGGSVSTLTIQRTQQEDSAVYLCASSLGGLAGTKNIQYFGAGTRLSVL.

The chain joins TRBV6-6 to TRBJ2-1; TRBD2 agrees at 12 bases. V shed 5 bases and J 10 bases; nucleotides not matched to a gene: 15. Germline CDR1 MNHNY, CDR2 SVGAGI (reference sequence). The CDR3 consists of 17 residues. In DNA form, the CDR3 reads TGTGCCAGCAGTCCCAAAGGAGGGCTAGCGGGGGGGCGAGAGCAGTTCTTC. Its translation is CASSPKGGLAGGREQFF.

This chain connects TRBV6-6 to TRBJ1-1, with 7 bases lining up with TRBD1. The junction had 8 bases not matched to a gene; V was cut back by 8 bases and J by 8 bases. This CDR3 contains 12 residues. Per germline, CDR1 MNHNY and CDR2 SVGAGI (reference sequence). The CDR3 region has the DNA TGTGCCAGCCTACGTCAGGACAGGGAAGCTTTCTTT. Translated, it gives CASLRQDREAFF.

DNA for the CDR3: TGTGCCAGCAGTTACCCGATGGACAGGGTTAATGAAAAACTGTTTTTT. Translated: CASSYPMDRVNEKLFF. V usage is TRBV6-6 and J usage is TRBJ1-4; 8 bases match TRBD1. The CDR3 has 16 amino acids. Trimming at V came to 2 bases and at J to 4 bases, leaving 6 bases not matched to a gene. CDR1 and CDR2 (germline): MNHNY, SVGAGI (reference sequence).

This clone was recorded once. One end of the junction is discordant with germline, which a read error may explain. CDR3 nucleotide sequence: TGCGCCAGCGGCTTTTCTCGGGGGAGGGGCAATCAGCCCCAGCATTTT. Translated: CASGFSRGRGNQPQHF. The chain joins TRBV5-1 to TRBJ1-5, with D possibly TRBD1 on 5 matching bases. CDR1 is SGHRS, CDR2 YFSETQ, per germline. This CDR3 has 16 amino acids.

The chain has TRBV5-1 and TRBJ1-1, with unresolved D. V lost 4 bases, J lost 4 bases, and 11 bases lay in between. The CDR3 has 13 amino acids. Germline CDR1 is SGHRS and CDR2 is YFSETQ. As DNA, the CDR3 is TGCGCCAGCAGCCCCGGGTGGAGCACTGAAGCTTTCTTT. Encoded protein: CASSPGWSTEAFF.

The chain carries TRBV6-5 and TRBJ1-1, with D hard to call. CDR1 and CDR2 (germline): MNHEY, SVGAGI. The CDR3 totals 13 residues. V lost 7 bases to trimming and J lost 4 bases, with 13 bases between them. The CDR3, as DNA: TGTGCCAGCAATCTCGAGGGAACCACTGAAGCTTTCTTT. This gives the protein CASNLEGTTEAFF.

J is TRBJ1-6 and V is TRBV7-8; tentatively, D is TRBD1 (5 bases). Germline loops: CDR1 SGHVS, CDR2 FQNEAQ. This CDR3 contains 16 residues. The ends were cut back, 5 bases at V and 6 bases at J, with 17 bases in the middle. Here the CDR3 reads CASSPPGIAINSPLHF. CDR3 DNA sequence: TGTGCCAGCAGCCCTCCAGGGATAGCTATTAATTCACCCCTCCACTTT.

This clone was recorded once. The genes are TRBV30 and TRBJ1-5, with D possibly being TRBD1 (6 bases). This CDR3 is built from 13 residues. Germline V lookup: CDR1 GTSNPN, CDR2 SVGIG (reference sequence). The V gene lost 0 bases and the J gene lost 6 bases, with 9 bases spanning the gap. CDR3 coding DNA: TGTGCCTGGAGTGTGGGACAACCTCAGCCCCAGCATTTT. Its translation is CAWSVGQPQPQHF.

The rearrangement uses TRBV24-1 and TRBJ1-5; D is unresolved. V was clipped by 5 bases and J by 5 bases, with 12 bases between them. Germline V CDR1 and CDR2: KGHDR, SFDVKD. This CDR3 region has 14 residues. The CDR3 here is CATSAPGSYQPQHF. The CDR3 nucleotides read TGTGCCACCAGTGCCCCGGGGTCCTATCAGCCCCAGCATTTT.

The chain links TRBV4-2 to TRBJ1-2, with 12 bases fitting TRBD1. Germline trimming cut 0 bases from V and 3 bases from J; bases unmatched to any gene: 5. CDR3 size: 17 residues. Germline-derived CDR1 and CDR2 are LGHNA and YNFKEQ. This CDR3 is CASSQDLGQGAYYGYTF. The CDR3 bases are TGTGCCAGCAGCCAAGATCTGGGACAGGGGGCTTACTATGGCTACACCTTC.

The chain has TRBV11-2 and TRBJ2-5, with D perhaps TRBD2 (7 bases). CDR3 length: 16 amino acids. Germline CDR1 SGHAT, CDR2 FQNNGV. The V and J ends lost 5 bases and 5 bases respectively, with 21 bases between them. CDR3 amino acids: CASSPPLGGAWETQYF. The CDR3 bases are TGTGCCAGCAGCCCCCCTCTAGGGGGGGCCTGGGAGACCCAGTACTTC. The full variable domain, its missing parts supplied by reference TRBV11-2 and TRBJ2-5, is EAGVAQSPRYKIIEKRQSVAFWCNPISGHATLYWYQQILGQGPKLLIQFQNNGVVDDSQLPKDRFSAERLKGVDSTLKIQPAKLEDSAVYLCASSPPLGGAWETQYFGPGTRLLVL.

The chain is built from TRBV19 and TRBJ1-2; the match to TRBD1 covers 9 bases. Germline CDR1 LNHDA, CDR2 SQIVND (reference sequence). The V and J ends lost 3 bases and 8 bases, in that order; junction bases with no gene match: 7. This CDR3 has 14 residues. The CDR3 DNA follows: TGTGCCAGTAGTATCGGACAGGGGTATGCAGGCTACACCTTC. Its translation: CASSIGQGYAGYTF.

The chain recombines TRBV20-1 with TRBJ1-2; D is perhaps TRBD1 (6 bases). The CDR3 contains 12 residues. Germline CDR1 reads DFQATT; CDR2 reads SNEGSKA (reference sequence). The ends were cut back, 3 bases at V and 8 bases at J, with 13 bases in the middle. CDR3 in amino acids: CSASVRGSGYTF. CDR3 in DNA: TGCAGTGCTAGTGTAAGGGGGTCGGGCTACACCTTC.

This clone has just one count. V and J are TRBV3-1 (or the pseudogene TRBV3-2) and TRBJ1-3, with 9 positions matching TRBD1. CDR3 length: 16 amino acids. The germline CDR1 and CDR2 sequences are LGHDT and YNNKEL (reference sequence). Unmatched junction bases numbered 4, after V lost 0 bases and J lost 4 bases. The CDR3 here is CASSQDRTGGGNTIYF. In DNA form, the CDR3 reads TGTGCCAGCAGCCAAGATCGAACAGGGGGCGGAAACACCATATATTTT.

J is TRBJ2-1 and V is TRBV2, with 7 bases aligning to TRBD2. The V gene's germline CDR1 is SNHLY and CDR2 FYNNEI. The CDR3 covers 15 residues. V shed 6 bases, J shed 7 bases, and the junction held 12 bases outside the gene matches. CDR3 protein: CASSLSGIGMNEQFF. Written as DNA, the CDR3 is TGTGCCAGCAGCTTGAGCGGGATAGGGATGAATGAGCAGTTCTTC.

In this sample, this clone turned up once. This chain joins TRBV6-1 and TRBJ2-7; 9 bases are shared with TRBD1. J lost 6 bases, V lost 3 bases, and 6 bases had no gene match. The CDR3 runs 14 residues. Germline-derived CDR1 and CDR2 are MNHNS and SASEGT. CDR3 DNA: TGTGCCAGCAGTGAGGACAGGGGCTTTGTCGAGCAGTACGTC. Its protein product is CASSEDRGFVEQYV.

This chain joins TRBV4-1 and TRBJ2-7; 12 bases agree with TRBD1. CDR1 is MGHRA, CDR2 YSYEKL, per germline. This CDR3 spans 16 amino acids. With V trimmed by 5 bases and J by 6 bases, 11 bases remained unmatched. CDR3 sequence (DNA): TGCGCCAGCAGCAAAGGGGGACAGGGGGCTTTTGGCGAGCAGTACTTC. Protein product: CASSKGGQGAFGEQYF.

For the CDR3, the DNA is TGTGCCAGCAGTCCCCGATGGACAGGGGGCACTGAAGCTTTCTTT. Translated, it gives CASSPRWTGGTEAFF. V and J are TRBV6-5 and TRBJ1-1; 10 nucleotides line up with TRBD1. This CDR3 is 15 amino acids long. Trimming cost V 5 bases and J 4 bases; bases outside gene matches: 7. Germline-derived CDR1 and CDR2 are MNHEY and SVGAGI.

The CDR3 DNA is TGTGCCAGCAGTGAAGCATATTTGGCACTAGCGAAAGAGACCCAGTACTTC. Translating gives CASSEAYLALAKETQYF. V usage is TRBV6-1 and J usage is TRBJ2-5; TRBD2 matches at 7 bases. Trimming cost V 0 bases and J 3 bases; bases outside gene matches: 10. This CDR3 region has 17 residues. CDR1 is MNHNS and CDR2 is SASEGT in the germline V gene.

The DNA of the CDR3 is TGTGCCAGCAGCTTGGGAATCGGGACAAATGGCTACACCTTC. This translates into CASSLGIGTNGYTF. The gene calls are TRBV5-4 and TRBJ1-2; D possibly corresponds to TRBD1 (6 bases). CDR3 length: 14 amino acids. V lost 0 bases to trimming and J lost 6 bases, with 12 bases between them. Germline values: CDR1 SGHNT, CDR2 YYREEE (reference sequence). The whole variable domain, filled in from reference TRBV5-4 and TRBJ1-2, reads ETGVTQSPTHLIKTRGQQVTLRCSSQSGHNTVSWYQQALGQGPQFIFQYYREEENGRGNFPPRFSGLQFPNYSSELNVNALELDDSALYLCASSLGIGTNGYTFGSGTRLTVV.

This clone was picked up one time. The rearrangement uses TRBV6-6 and TRBJ1-5; 8 nucleotides line up with TRBD1. J lost 4 bases, V lost 7 bases, and 6 bases had no gene match. The CDR3 loop spans 14 amino acids. Germline-derived CDR1 and CDR2 are MNHNY and SVGAGI (reference sequence). The CDR3 DNA follows: TGTGCCAGCACCGGACAGGGTCAAAATCAGCCCCAGCATTTT. Translating gives CASTGQGQNQPQHF.

The chain joins TRBV9 to TRBJ2-5; tentative D call: TRBD2 (6 bases). Trimming left V 4 bases short and J 5 bases short, with 15 bases between. Germline CDR1 is SGDLS and CDR2 is YYNGEE. The CDR3 extends over 14 amino acids. The DNA of the CDR3 is TGTGCCAGCAGCCCCGGACTAATTGCGGAGACCCAGTACTTC. Translated: CASSPGLIAETQYF.

J is TRBJ2-1 and V is TRBV9, with 7 bases aligning to TRBD2. This CDR3 contains 16 residues. Trimming cost V 3 bases and J 6 bases; bases outside gene matches: 12. The germline CDR1 and CDR2 sequences are SGDLS and YYNGEE. The chain's CDR3 is CASSGAGSLGRNEQFF. Here the CDR3 DNA reads TGTGCCAGCAGCGGAGCGGGGTCCCTAGGACGCAATGAGCAGTTCTTC.

The chain couples TRBV7-9 to TRBJ1-1; possibly TRBD1 for D (5 bases). Per the germline V gene, CDR1 is SEHNR and CDR2 is FQNEAQ (reference sequence). This CDR3 region has 12 residues. Trimming removed 1 base from V and 12 bases from J, with 12 bases in between. CDR3 DNA: TGTGCCAGCAGCTTAGGTCAGGGAGGAACTTTCTTT. Translation: CASSLGQGGTFF. The variable domain in full, with the rest retrieved from reference TRBV7-9 and TRBJ1-1, is DTGVSQNPRHKITKRGQNVTFRCDPISEHNRLYWYRQTLGQGPEFLTYFQNEAQLEKSRLLSDRFSAERPKGSFSTLEIQRTEQGDSAMYLCASSLGQGGTFFGQGTRLTVV.

This chain connects TRBV5-1 to TRBJ2-2, with TRBD2 as a possible D gene (7 bases). V was shortened by 4 bases and J by 6 bases, with 19 bases between the two germline ends. The CDR3 length is 16 residues. Germline V gene lookup returns CDR1 SGHRS and CDR2 YFSETQ. The CDR3 loop reads CASSTGGLVGSGELFF. CDR3 bases: TGCGCCAGCAGCACGGGGGGCTTGGTAGGATCCGGGGAGCTGTTTTTT.